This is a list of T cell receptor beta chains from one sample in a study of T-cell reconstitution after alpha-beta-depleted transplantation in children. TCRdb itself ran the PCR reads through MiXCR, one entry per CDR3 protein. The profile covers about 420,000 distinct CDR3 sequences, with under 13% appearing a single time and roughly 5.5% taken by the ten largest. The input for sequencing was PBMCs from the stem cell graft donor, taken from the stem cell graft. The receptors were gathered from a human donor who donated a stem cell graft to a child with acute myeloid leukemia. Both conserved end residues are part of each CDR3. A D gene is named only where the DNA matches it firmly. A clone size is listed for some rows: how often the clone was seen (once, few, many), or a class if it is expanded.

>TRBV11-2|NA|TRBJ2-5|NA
CASSPGILETQYF
TGTGCCAGCAGCCCCGGGATCCTAGAGACCCAGTACTTC
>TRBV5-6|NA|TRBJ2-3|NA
CPSSLFRAGTWGDTQYF
TGTCCCAGCAGCTTGTTTAGGGCAGGGACCTGGGGAGATACGCAGTATTTT
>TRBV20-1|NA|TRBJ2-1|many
CSAWRNEQFF
TGCAGTGCATGGAGGAATGAGCAGTTCTTC
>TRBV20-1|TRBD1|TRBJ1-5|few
CSAITGTVSNQPQHF
TGCAGTGCTATTACCGGGACAGTGAGCAATCAGCCCCAGCATTTT
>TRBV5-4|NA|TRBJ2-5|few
CASSAAPGQQETQYF
TGTGCCAGCAGTGCTGCTCCGGGACAACAAGAGACCCAGTACTTC
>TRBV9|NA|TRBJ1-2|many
CASSESNREYGYTF
TGTGCCAGCAGCGAGTCCAACCGAGAATATGGCTACACCTTC
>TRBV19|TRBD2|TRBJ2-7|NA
CASSQTSGYEQYF
TGTGCCAGTAGCCAGACTAGCGGCTACGAGCAGTACTTC
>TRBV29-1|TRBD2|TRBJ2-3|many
CSVAAGGSKDTQYF
TGCAGCGTTGCGGCGGGAGGTTCTAAAGATACGCAGTATTTT
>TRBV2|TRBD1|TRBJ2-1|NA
CASSDGQGAYNEQFF
TGTGCCAGCAGCGACGGACAGGGGGCTTACAATGAGCAGTTCTTC
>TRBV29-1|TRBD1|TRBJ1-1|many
CSVYRQGATEAFF
TGCAGCGTTTACAGACAGGGGGCGACTGAAGCTTTCTTT
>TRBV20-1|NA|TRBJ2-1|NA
CSASMVWHNEQFF
TGCAGTGCTTCCATGGTGTGGCACAATGAGCAGTTCTTC
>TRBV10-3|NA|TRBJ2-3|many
CAIREVGTQYF
TGTGCCATCAGGGAGGTAGGGACACAGTATTTT
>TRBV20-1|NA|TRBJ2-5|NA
CSAPPWGTEETQYF
TGCAGTGCCCCCCCCTGGGGGACCGAAGAGACCCAGTACTTC
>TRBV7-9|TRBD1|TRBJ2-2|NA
CASSLPLGTANTGELFF
TGTGCCAGCAGCTTACCTCTCGGGACAGCGAACACCGGGGAGCTGTTTTTT
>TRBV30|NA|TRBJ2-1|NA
CAWSGSRNEQFF
TGTGCCTGGAGTGGATCTAGGAATGAGCAGTTCTTC
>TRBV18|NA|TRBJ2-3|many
CASSPPRDTQYF
TGTGCCAGCTCACCTCCTCGAGATACGCAGTATTTT
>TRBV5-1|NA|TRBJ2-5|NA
CASSLVRVPETQYF
TGCGCCAGCAGCTTGGTGCGTGTCCCGGAGACCCAGTACTTC
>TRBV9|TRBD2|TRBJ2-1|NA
CASSPSGTSSYNKQFF
TGTGCCAGCAGCCCATCCGGGACTAGCTCCTACAATAAGCAGTTCTTC
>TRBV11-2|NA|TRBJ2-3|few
CASSLAGEGDTQYF
TGTGCCAGCAGCTTAGCAGGGGAGGGGGATACGCAGTATTTT
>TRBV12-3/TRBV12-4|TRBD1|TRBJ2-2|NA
CASRKTGANTGELFF
TGTGCCAGCAGGAAGACAGGGGCGAACACCGGGGAGCTGTTTTTT
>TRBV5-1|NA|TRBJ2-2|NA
CASGSGNTGELFF
TGCGCCAGCGGGTCGGGGAACACCGGGGAGCTGTTTTTT
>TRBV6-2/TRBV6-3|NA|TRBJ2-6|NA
CASGGVSGANVLTF
TGTGCCAGCGGAGGGGTCTCTGGGGCCAACGTCCTGACTTTC
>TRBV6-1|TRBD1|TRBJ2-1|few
CASTQGTGGNNEQFF
TGTGCCAGCACCCAGGGGACAGGGGGAAACAATGAGCAGTTCTTC
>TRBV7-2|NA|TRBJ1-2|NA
CASSLDGRASGYTF
TGTGCCAGCAGCTTAGATGGCAGGGCCTCTGGCTACACCTTC
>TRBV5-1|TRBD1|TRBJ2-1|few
CASTRTGIYNEQFF
TGCGCCAGCACCCGGACAGGTATATACAATGAGCAGTTCTTC
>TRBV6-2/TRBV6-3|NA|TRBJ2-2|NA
CASSSPYGGPNTGELFF
TGTGCCAGCAGTTCGCCCTATGGGGGGCCGAACACCGGGGAGCTGTTTTTT
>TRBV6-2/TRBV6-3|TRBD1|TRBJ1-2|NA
CASAIRGTGYGYTF
TGTGCCAGCGCCATCAGAGGGACAGGCTATGGCTACACCTTC
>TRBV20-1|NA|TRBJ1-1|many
CSAEDPRDNTEAFF
TGCAGTGCTGAGGACCCCCGGGACAACACTGAAGCTTTCTTT
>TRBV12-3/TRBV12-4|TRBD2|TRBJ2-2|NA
CASSLSDSGSRELFF
TGTGCCAGCAGCCTGAGTGATAGCGGGTCCAGGGAGCTGTTTTTT
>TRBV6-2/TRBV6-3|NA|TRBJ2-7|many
CASSYFSAEQYF
TGTGCCAGCAGTTATTTTTCCGCCGAGCAGTACTTC
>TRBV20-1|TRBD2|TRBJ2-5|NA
CSASTITGTTKETQYF
TGCAGTGCTAGCACCATCACCGGGACTACCAAAGAGACCCAGTACTTC
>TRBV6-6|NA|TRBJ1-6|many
CASTQGNSPLHF
TGTGCCAGCACTCAGGGTAATTCACCCCTCCACTTT
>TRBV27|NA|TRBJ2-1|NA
CASTPEGSSYNEQFF
TGTGCCAGCACCCCGGAAGGGAGCTCCTACAATGAGCAGTTCTTC
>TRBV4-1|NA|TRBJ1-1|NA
CASSQGKGMNTEAFF
TGCGCCAGCAGCCAAGGGAAGGGAATGAACACTGAAGCTTTCTTT
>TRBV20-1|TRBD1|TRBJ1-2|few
CSARDARQGYGYTF
TGCAGTGCTAGAGACGCGCGACAGGGGTATGGCTACACCTTC